One sample yielded the 17 T cell receptor beta chains listed below, sequenced in a study of blood T cell repertoires in COVID-19. The protocol was immunoSEQ multiplex PCR, while the TCRdb copy is restricted to in-frame clones and leaves out a portion. The table records around 210,000 clones, 85% to 90% of them present only once. The sequenced sample was peripheral blood. All receptors come from a woman in her 70s with acute or convalescent COVID-19.

V and J are TRBV29-1 and TRBJ1-5, with 7 bases aligning to TRBD1. The CDR3 runs to 15 residues. J lost 5 bases, V lost 4 bases, and 11 bases had no gene match. The V gene's germline CDR1 is SQVTM and CDR2 ANQGSEA. CDR3 amino acids: CSVARDSGDDQPQHF. The DNA for the CDR3 is TGCAGCGTTGCCCGGGACAGCGGAGACGATCAGCCCCAGCATTTT. Full variable domain (outside the CDR3, taken from reference TRBV29-1 and TRBJ1-5): SAVISQKPSRDICQRGTSLTIQCQVDSQVTMMFWYRQQPGQSLTLIATANQGSEATYESGFVIDKFPISRPNLTFSTLTVSNMSPEDSSIYLCSVARDSGDDQPQHFGDGTRLSIL.

The CDR3 sequence is CASSLFGDSEQYF. For the CDR3, the DNA is TGTGCCAGCAGTTTATTCGGCGACTCCGAGCAGTACTTC. V is TRBV12-3 or TRBV12-4 and J is TRBJ2-7; D is undetermined. The V end lost 2 bases, the J end lost 6 bases, and 11 bases lay between the germline ends. The CDR3 is 13 residues long.

This chain uses TRBV4-2 with TRBJ1-6; D ambiguous. V was pared by 0 bases and J by 7 bases, with 13 bases between. CDR1 is LGHNA and CDR2 is YNFKEQ in the germline V gene. This CDR3 spans 16 amino acids. The CDR3 loop is CASSQEPNVKNSPLHF. The CDR3 DNA is TGTGCCAGCAGCCAAGAACCTAATGTAAAGAATTCACCCCTCCACTTT.

The V call is TRBV2, the J call TRBJ1-1; D is ambiguous. The CDR3 extends over 13 amino acids. The germline gives CDR1 SNHLY, CDR2 FYNNEI. Deletions cut 1 base from V and 4 bases from J, with 7 bases between. The CDR3 region is CASSEDQVTEAFF. CDR3 DNA: TGTGCCAGCAGTGAAGACCAGGTCACTGAAGCTTTCTTT.

The CDR3 protein is CASSFNSYGYTF. CDR3 in DNA: TGTGCCAGCAGTTTCAACAGCTATGGCTACACCTTC. J is TRBJ1-2 and V is TRBV12-3 or TRBV12-4; D is undetermined. V lost 3 bases and J lost 4, with 6 bases in between. The CDR3 is 12 amino acids.

The rearrangement joins TRBV7-6 to TRBJ2-1; a weak D match, TRBD2 (6 bases). V was clipped by 3 bases and J by 2 bases, with 14 bases between them. Germline V lookup: CDR1 SGHVS, CDR2 FNYEAQ. This CDR3 region has 16 residues. CDR3 in amino acids: CASSLARTMTYNEQFF. The DNA of the CDR3 is TGTGCCAGCAGCTTGGCCAGGACTATGACCTACAATGAGCAGTTCTTC.

This clone was seen a handful of times. The J gene is TRBJ1-2, the V gene TRBV7-2; unclear D gene. The germline gives CDR1 SGHTA, CDR2 FQGNSA. Trimming removed 1 base from V and 3 bases from J, with 9 bases in between. The CDR3 runs 14 residues. CDR3 nucleotide sequence: TGTGCCAGCAGCTTAGTAATGAGAGACTATGGCTACACCTTC. It specifies CASSLVMRDYGYTF. The variable domain in full, with the rest retrieved from reference TRBV7-2 and TRBJ1-2, is GAGVSQSPSNKVTEKGKDVELRCDPISGHTALYWYRQSLGQGLEFLIYFQGNSAPDKSGLPSDRFSAERTGGSVSTLTIQRTQQEDSAVYLCASSLVMRDYGYTFGSGTRLTVV.

The J gene is TRBJ2-7, the V gene TRBV9; 8 nucleotides align to TRBD1. The length of the CDR3 is 14 residues. Germline loops: CDR1 SGDLS, CDR2 YYNGEE. J lost 6 bases, V lost 0 bases, and 5 bases had no gene match. CDR3 DNA: TGTGCCAGCAGCGTAGCTCAGGGGGCTGGCGAGCAGTACTTC. This encodes CASSVAQGAGEQYF.

This clone was counted once. The V gene is TRBV3-1 (or the pseudogene TRBV3-2), the J gene TRBJ1-1, with no clear D. The CDR3 extends over 15 amino acids. In germline, CDR1 is LGHDT, CDR2 YNNKEL (reference sequence). Trimming took 1 base from V and 1 from J, leaving 10 bases between them. The CDR3 DNA follows: TGTGCCAGCAGCCAAGGCCGGGGAGCGAACACTGAAGCTTTCTTT. It yields the protein CASSQGRGANTEAFF.

This clone appeared a single time. The chain carries TRBV5-1 and TRBJ2-1; D is possibly TRBD2 (7 bases). The CDR3 loop spans 15 amino acids. Trimming pared 4 bases from V and 4 bases from J, leaving 15 bases between. In germline, CDR1 is SGHRS, CDR2 YFSETQ. CDR3 sequence: CASSRAGAGYNEQFF. CDR3 bases: TGCGCCAGCAGCAGGGCGGGGGCGGGTTACAATGAGCAGTTCTTC.

This clone occurred once. As DNA, the CDR3 is TGTGCCAGCAGCTTGTGGCTTGGGACTAGCTCCCCTTCCCGCTACAATGAGCAGTTCTTC. Translating gives CASSLWLGTSSPSRYNEQFF. V gene TRBV5-8 combines with J gene TRBJ2-1; 9 bases map to TRBD2. Germline V gene data show CDR1 as SGHTS and CDR2 as YDEGEE. This CDR3 comprises 20 residues. V was pared by 1 base and J by 3 bases, with 17 bases of the junction left unmatched. The full variable domain, completed using reference TRBV5-8 and TRBJ2-1, is EAGVTQSPTHLIKTRGQQATLRCSPISGHTSVYWYQQALGLGLQFLLWYDEGEERNRGNFPPRFSGRQFPNYSSELNVNALELEDSALYLCASSLWLGTSSPSRYNEQFFGPGTRLTVL.

CDR3 coding DNA: TGTGCCAGCTCACCGAGGAGCTCGAAAAATTCACCCCTCCACTTT. Protein product: CASSPRSSKNSPLHF. The chain has TRBV18 and TRBJ1-6; no clear D gene. CDR1 and CDR2 from the germline V gene are KGHSH and LQKENI. Trimming cost V 3 bases and J 7 bases, with 13 bases left between them. This CDR3 has 15 amino acids.

The chain links TRBV7-9 to TRBJ1-3; unclear D gene. This CDR3 has 13 residues. Germline loops: CDR1 SEHNR, CDR2 FQNEAQ (reference sequence). The V end was cut by 1 base, the J end by 12 bases, with 13 bases between. The CDR3 region is CASSLERGTDIYF. The CDR3 DNA sequence: TGTGCCAGCAGCTTAGAGCGGGGAACGGACATATATTTT.

The J gene is TRBJ1-1, the V gene TRBV19; D not certain. Trimming cost V 0 bases and J 2 bases, with 7 bases left between them. The CDR3 totals 14 residues. The V gene's germline CDR1 is LNHDA and CDR2 SQIVND (reference sequence). CDR3 amino acids: CASSIEGPNTEAFF. CDR3 DNA sequence: TGTGCCAGTAGTATAGAGGGCCCAAACACTGAAGCTTTCTTT.

The table lists this clone with a count of one. CDR3 region: CASSYAENTEAFF. CDR3 DNA sequence: TGTGCCAGCAGCTACGCAGAGAACACTGAAGCTTTCTTT. This chain connects TRBV9 to TRBJ1-1; D uncertain. V gave up 4 bases and J gave up 1 base, with 8 bases separating them. Germline CDR1 and CDR2: SGDLS and YYNGEE. CDR3 length: 13 amino acids.

This rearrangement joins TRBV10-2 to TRBJ1-6; TRBD1 might be the D (6 bases). Trimming stripped 5 bases from V and 5 bases from J, with 10 bases between. Germline CDR1 is WSHSY and CDR2 is SAAADI. The CDR3 sequence is 14 residues long. CDR3 bases: TGCGCCAGCAGTAAGACAGGCCATAATTCACCCCTCCACTTT. Protein product: CASSKTGHNSPLHF.

This chain connects TRBV18 to TRBJ2-3; D is perhaps TRBD2 (5 bases). The CDR3 is 15 amino acids. Germline lookup yields CDR1 KGHSH and CDR2 LQKENI. Trimming took off 3 bases at V and 8 bases at J, with 18 bases between the two ends. This chain's CDR3 is CASSPTTKIGSTQYF. The CDR3 DNA sequence: TGTGCCAGCTCACCTACGACTAAGATTGGCAGTACGCAGTATTTT.